The TCR beta chain described here comes from a study of radiotherapy plus CTLA-4 blockade in lung cancer. Germline V gene sequence: CDR1 LNHNV, CDR2 YYDKDF (reference sequence). The CDR3 has 15 amino acids. The V and J ends lost 1 base and 6 bases, in that order; junction bases with no gene match: 5. TCRdb keeps only in-frame clones here, not all; method: immunoSEQ multiplex PCR. The data contain some 66,000 clones, over 80% of them seen just once; the ten biggest clones take up roughly 4%. The input for sequencing was peripheral blood, taken from a patient treated with radiotherapy plus ipilimumab. This receptor was obtained from a human donor with non-small cell lung cancer who had a partial response to radiotherapy plus ipilimumab. This chain uses TRBV15 with TRBJ2-2; 7 bases align to TRBD1. The CDR3 nucleotides are TGTGCCACCAGCAGAGGACAGGGCAGTTCCGGGGAGCTGTTTTTT. As protein: CATSRGQGSSGELFF.